One T cell receptor (beta chain) is described in this entry. The antigen it binds to is not known. Base qualities are missing; no much larger clone stands one base away. The sample's time point label, decoded: individuals recovered from natural SARS-CoV-2 infection. This specimen belongs to a study of Ad26.COV2.S vaccination and SARS-CoV-2 variants (dated by TCRdb to the early 2020s). Regarding the research as a whole: Sequencing of the TCRbeta repertoire served to evaluate the specificity and breadth of SARS-CoV-2-reactive T cell receptors following Ad26.COV2.S vaccination. The TCR-sequenced set comprised about 32 samples: around 20 Ad26.COV2.S vaccine recipients, 5 placebo recipients and 8 SARS-CoV-2 convalescent individuals. What the work shows at the level of the full study, not this receptor alone: According to the authors, total T cell responses may have been underestimated by the TCR breadth and depth analyses. Ad26.COV2.S recipients had higher spike-specific TCR breadth than placebo recipients (P = 0.0014). After vaccination, spike-specific CD8+ and CD4+ T cell responses were reported to show substantial breadth. Comparable non-spike TCR breadth was observed between vaccine and placebo recipients, consistent with only spike being contained in the vaccine.

The immunoSEQ Assay was the method used to sequence TCRbeta CDR3 regions. After extraction, genomic DNA underwent amplification by bias-controlled multiplex PCR, followed by high-throughput sequencing. The study's processing was this. To quantify the absolute abundance of each unique TCRbeta CDR3 region, sequences were collapsed and filtered. Usable DNA was measured by amplifying reference genes present in all nucleated cells, and TCRbeta template counts were normalized to that usable DNA to estimate T cell fraction. Repertoire TCRs were annotated as SARS-CoV-2-specific when V gene, CDR3 amino acid sequence and J gene were exactly matched to a known reactive TCR set. MIRA supplied the reference SARS-CoV-2 TCR set, which was filtered for enrichment in COVID-19-positive ImmuneCODE repertoires so that public or cross-reactive TCRs were removed. Drawing on the MIRA antigens, annotated TCRs were analysed further at the level of specific ORF or position within ORF. Depth was the summed frequency of annotated unique rearrangements, while breadth was defined as annotated unique rearrangements over total unique productive rearrangements. Two-sided Wilcoxon rank-sum tests were applied when comparing TCR breadth between groups. TCRdb re-hosts the immuneACCESS table, in-frame sequences only. Its copies lack some clones; in the studies checked, an unresolved V gene accounts for under half of them, and the cause for the rest is not known. V, J and clone size were drawn from that table, and D and trimming were deduced from the DNA. Recorded for this sample are 300,000 to 400,000 clones; around 90% of them occurred a single time. Around 4% of the sample is in the top ten clones.

Sequenced material: peripheral blood, taken after recovery from COVID-19. The receptor was derived from a human donor who had recovered from COVID-19.

The nucleotides read TGTGCCAGCAGTTTGACAGGGGATCAGCCCCAGCATTTT. It encodes CASSLTGDQPQHF. The rearranged segments are TRBV12-3 or TRBV12-4 and TRBJ1-5, with 8 bases matching TRBD1. V lost 3 bases and J lost 5 bases, and the count of bases not matched to a germline gene is 0. Including the terminal cysteine and phenylalanine, the CDR3 comprises 13 residues. Only CDR3 DNA is held: 39 bases, read in frame from base 1.